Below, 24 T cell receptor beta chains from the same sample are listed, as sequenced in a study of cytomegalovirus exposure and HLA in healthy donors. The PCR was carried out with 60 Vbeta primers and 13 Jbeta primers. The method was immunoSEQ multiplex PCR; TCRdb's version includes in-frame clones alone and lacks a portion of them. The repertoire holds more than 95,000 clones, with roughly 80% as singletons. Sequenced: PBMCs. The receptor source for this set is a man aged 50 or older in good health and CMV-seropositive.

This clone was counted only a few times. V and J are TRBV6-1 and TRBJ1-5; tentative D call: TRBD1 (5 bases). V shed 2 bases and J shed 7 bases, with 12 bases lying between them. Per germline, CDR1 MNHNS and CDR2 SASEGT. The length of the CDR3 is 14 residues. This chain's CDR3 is CASSEIGARQPQHF. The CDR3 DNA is TGTGCCAGCAGTGAAATAGGGGCGCGACAGCCCCAGCATTTT.

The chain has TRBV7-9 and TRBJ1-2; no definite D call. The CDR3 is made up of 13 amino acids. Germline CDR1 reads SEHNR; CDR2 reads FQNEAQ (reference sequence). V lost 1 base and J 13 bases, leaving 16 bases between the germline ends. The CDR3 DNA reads TGTGCCAGCAGCTTAGGTTCGCGGGGTTCCGGCACCTTC. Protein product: CASSLGSRGSGTF. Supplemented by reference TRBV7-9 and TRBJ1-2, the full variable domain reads DTGVSQNPRHKITKRGQNVTFRCDPISEHNRLYWYRQTLGQGPEFLTYFQNEAQLEKSRLLSDRFSAERPKGSFSTLEIQRTEQGDSAMYLCASSLGSRGSGTFGSGTRLTVV.

Written as DNA, the CDR3 is TGCAGCGCTCTGGGACAGACGAAGAACACTGAAGCTTTCTTT. This codes for CSALGQTKNTEAFF. This rearrangement joins TRBV29-1 to TRBJ1-1; 7 nucleotides agree with TRBD1. This CDR3 contains 14 residues. The germline CDR1 and CDR2 sequences are SQVTM and ANQGSEA. Germline trimming cut 7 bases from V and 1 base from J; bases unmatched to any gene: 9.

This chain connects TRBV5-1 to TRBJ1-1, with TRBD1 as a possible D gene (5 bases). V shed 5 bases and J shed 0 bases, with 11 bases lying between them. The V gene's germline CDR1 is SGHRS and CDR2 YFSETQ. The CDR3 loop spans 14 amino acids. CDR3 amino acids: CASRKTEMNTEAFF. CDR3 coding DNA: TGCGCCAGCAGGAAGACAGAGATGAACACTGAAGCTTTCTTT.

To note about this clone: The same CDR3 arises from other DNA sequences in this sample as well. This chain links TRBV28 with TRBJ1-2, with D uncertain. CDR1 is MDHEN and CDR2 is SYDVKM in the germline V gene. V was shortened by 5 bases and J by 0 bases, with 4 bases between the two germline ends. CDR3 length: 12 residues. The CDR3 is CASSPANYGYTF. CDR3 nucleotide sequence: TGTGCCAGCAGTCCCGCTAACTATGGCTACACCTTC.

The CDR3, as DNA: TGCGCCAGCAGCCAAAGCGGACAGGGGAACACTGAAGCTTTCTTT. It specifies CASSQSGQGNTEAFF. The chain is built from TRBV5-1 and TRBJ1-1; TRBD1 agrees at 8 bases. This CDR3 has 15 residues. V lost 4 bases and J lost 1; bases outside the gene matches: 6. CDR1 and CDR2 (germline): SGHRS, YFSETQ.

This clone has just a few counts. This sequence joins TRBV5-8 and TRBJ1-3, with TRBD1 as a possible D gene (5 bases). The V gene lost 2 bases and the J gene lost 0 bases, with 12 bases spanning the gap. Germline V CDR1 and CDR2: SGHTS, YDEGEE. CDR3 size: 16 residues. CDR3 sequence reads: CASSFIYRSSGNTIYF. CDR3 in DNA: TGTGCCAGCAGCTTCATTTACAGGAGCTCTGGAAACACCATATATTTT.

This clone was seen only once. The CDR3: CASSPLLAGTGELFF. The CDR3 nucleotides read TGTGCCAGCTCACCACTACTAGCGGGGACCGGGGAGCTGTTTTTT. J is TRBJ2-2 and V is TRBV18; 10 bases are shared with TRBD2. V gave up 1 base and J gave up 5 bases; unmatched junction bases: 1. The CDR3 loop spans 15 amino acids. The germline V gene encodes CDR1 KGHSH and CDR2 LQKENI.

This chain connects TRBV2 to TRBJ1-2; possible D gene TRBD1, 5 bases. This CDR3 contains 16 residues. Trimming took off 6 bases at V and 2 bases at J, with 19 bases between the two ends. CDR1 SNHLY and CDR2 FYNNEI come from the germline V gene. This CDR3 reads CASRGPEGRENYGYTF. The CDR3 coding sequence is TGTGCCAGCAGGGGCCCGGAGGGCAGGGAGAACTATGGCTACACCTTC.

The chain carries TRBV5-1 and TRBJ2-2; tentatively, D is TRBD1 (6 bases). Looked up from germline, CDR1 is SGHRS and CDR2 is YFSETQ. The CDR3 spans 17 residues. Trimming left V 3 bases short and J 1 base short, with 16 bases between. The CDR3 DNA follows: TGCGCCAGCAGCTCCGGCCTGGACAGCCTGAACACCGGGGAGCTGTTTTTT. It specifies CASSSGLDSLNTGELFF.

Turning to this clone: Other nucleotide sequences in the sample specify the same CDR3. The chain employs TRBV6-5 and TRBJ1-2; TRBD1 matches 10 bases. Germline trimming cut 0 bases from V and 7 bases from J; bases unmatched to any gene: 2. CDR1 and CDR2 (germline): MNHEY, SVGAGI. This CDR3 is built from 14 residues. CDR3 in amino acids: CASSYSRQGAGYTF. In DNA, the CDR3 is TGTGCCAGCAGTTACTCCCGACAGGGGGCTGGCTACACCTTC.

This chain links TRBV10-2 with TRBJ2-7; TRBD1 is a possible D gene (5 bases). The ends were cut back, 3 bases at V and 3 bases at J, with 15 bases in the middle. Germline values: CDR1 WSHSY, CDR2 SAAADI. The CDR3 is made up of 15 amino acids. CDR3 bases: TGCGCCAGCAGTGATTGGGCAGGGCTCGACTACGAGCAGTACTTC. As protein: CASSDWAGLDYEQYF.

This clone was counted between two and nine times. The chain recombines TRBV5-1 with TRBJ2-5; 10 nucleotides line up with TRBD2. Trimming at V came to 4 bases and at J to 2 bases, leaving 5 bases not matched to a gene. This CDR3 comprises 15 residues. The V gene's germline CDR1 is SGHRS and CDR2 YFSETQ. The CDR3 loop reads CASSEVLAGQETQYF. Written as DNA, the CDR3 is TGCGCCAGCAGCGAAGTACTAGCGGGGCAAGAGACCCAGTACTTC.

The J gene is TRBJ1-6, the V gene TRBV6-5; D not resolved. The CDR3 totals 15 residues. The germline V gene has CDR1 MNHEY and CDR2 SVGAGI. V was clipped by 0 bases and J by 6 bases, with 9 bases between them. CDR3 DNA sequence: TGTGCCAGCAGTTACTCCCCTCTTCTTAATTCACCCCTCCACTTT. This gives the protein CASSYSPLLNSPLHF.

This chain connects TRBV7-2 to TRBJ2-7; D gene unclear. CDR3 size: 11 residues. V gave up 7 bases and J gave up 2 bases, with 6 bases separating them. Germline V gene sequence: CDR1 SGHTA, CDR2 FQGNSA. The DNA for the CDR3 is TGTGCCAGCACCCGTACCTACGAGCAGTACTTC. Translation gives CASTRTYEQYF.

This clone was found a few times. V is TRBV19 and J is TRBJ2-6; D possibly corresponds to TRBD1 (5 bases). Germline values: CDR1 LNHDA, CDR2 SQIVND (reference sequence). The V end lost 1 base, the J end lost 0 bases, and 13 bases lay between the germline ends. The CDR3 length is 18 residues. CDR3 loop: CASSIAGYPLSGANVLTF. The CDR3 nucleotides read TGTGCCAGTAGTATAGCAGGGTATCCCCTCTCTGGGGCCAACGTCCTGACTTTC.

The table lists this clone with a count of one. CDR3 bases: TGTGCCAGCACCCTCCAGGGGGGTGCTGGAAACACCATATATTTT. Amino acid sequence: CASTLQGGAGNTIYF. This chain connects TRBV6-1 to TRBJ1-3; 7 bases line up with TRBD1. Per the germline V gene, CDR1 is MNHNS and CDR2 is SASEGT. Trimming removed 7 bases from V and 2 bases from J; junction bases left unmatched: 8. The CDR3 has 15 amino acids.

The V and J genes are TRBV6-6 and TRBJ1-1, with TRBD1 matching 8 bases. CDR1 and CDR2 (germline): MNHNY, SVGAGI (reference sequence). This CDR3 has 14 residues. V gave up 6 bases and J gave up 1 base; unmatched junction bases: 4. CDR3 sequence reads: CASSDRGANTEAFF. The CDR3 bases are TGTGCCAGCAGCGACAGGGGTGCGAACACTGAAGCTTTCTTT.

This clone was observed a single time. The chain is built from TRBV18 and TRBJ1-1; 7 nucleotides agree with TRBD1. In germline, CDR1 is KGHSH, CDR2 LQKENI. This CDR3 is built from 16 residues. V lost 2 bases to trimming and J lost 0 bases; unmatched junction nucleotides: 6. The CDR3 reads CASSPAGTVLNTEAFF. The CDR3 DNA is TGTGCCAGCTCACCAGCCGGGACAGTCCTGAACACTGAAGCTTTCTTT. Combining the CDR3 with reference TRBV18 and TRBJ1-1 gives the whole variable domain NAGVMQNPRHLVRRRGQEARLRCSPMKGHSHVYWYRQLPEEGLKFMVYLQKENIIDESGMPKERFSAEFPKEGPSILRIQQVVRGDSAAYFCASSPAGTVLNTEAFFGQGTRLTVV.

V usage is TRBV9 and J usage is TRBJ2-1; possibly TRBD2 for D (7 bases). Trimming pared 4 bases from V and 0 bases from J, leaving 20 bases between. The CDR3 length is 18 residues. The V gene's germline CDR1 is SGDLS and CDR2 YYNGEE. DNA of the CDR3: TGTGCCAGCAGCCCTAGGGGGGCGGGGGACACCTCCTACAATGAGCAGTTCTTC. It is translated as CASSPRGAGDTSYNEQFF.

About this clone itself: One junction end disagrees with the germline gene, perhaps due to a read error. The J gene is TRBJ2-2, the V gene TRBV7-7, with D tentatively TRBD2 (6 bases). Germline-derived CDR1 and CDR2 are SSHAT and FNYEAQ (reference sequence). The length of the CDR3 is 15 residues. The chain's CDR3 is CASSPGAGGTGELFF. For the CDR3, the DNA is TGTGCTAGCAGCCCAGGTGCCGGGGGCACCGGGGAGCTGTTTTTT. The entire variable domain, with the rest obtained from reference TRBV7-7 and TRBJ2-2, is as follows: GAGVSQSPRYKVTKRGQDVTLRCDPISSHATLYWYQQALGQGPEFLTYFNYEAQPDKSGLPSDRFSAERPEGSISTLTIQRTEQRDSAMYRCASSPGAGGTGELFFGEGSRLTVL.

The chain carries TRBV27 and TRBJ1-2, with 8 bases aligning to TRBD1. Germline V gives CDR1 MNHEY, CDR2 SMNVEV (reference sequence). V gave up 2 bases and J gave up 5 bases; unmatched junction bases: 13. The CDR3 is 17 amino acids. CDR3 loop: CASSLKGGRGRLYGYTF. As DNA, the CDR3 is TGTGCCAGCAGTTTAAAGGGCGGCAGGGGGCGATTATATGGCTACACCTTC.

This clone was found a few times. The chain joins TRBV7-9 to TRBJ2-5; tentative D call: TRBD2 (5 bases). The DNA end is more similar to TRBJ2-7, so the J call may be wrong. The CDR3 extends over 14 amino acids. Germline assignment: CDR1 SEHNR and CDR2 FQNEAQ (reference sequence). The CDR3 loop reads CASSLVGSSYEQYF. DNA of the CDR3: TGTGCCAGCAGCTTGGTAGGGAGCTCCTACGAGCAGTACTTC.

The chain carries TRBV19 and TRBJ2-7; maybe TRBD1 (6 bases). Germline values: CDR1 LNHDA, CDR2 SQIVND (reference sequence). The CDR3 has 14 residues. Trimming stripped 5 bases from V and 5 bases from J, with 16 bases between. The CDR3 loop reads CASSPGTSFNEQYF. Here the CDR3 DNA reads TGTGCCAGTAGTCCCGGGACATCCTTTAACGAGCAGTACTTC.